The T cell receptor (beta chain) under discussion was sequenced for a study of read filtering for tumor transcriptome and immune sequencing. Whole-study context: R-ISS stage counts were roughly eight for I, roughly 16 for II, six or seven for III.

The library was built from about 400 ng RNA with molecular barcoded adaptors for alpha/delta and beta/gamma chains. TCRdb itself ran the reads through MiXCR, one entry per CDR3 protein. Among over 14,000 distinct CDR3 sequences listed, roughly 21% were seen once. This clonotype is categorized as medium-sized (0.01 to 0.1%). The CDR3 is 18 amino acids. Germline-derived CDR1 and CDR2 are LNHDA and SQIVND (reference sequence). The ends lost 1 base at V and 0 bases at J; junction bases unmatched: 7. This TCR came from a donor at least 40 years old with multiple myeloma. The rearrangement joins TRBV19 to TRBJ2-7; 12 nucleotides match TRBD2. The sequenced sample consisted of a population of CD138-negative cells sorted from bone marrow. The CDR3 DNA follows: TGTGCCAGTAGTATAGGCCGTGGACTAGCGGGGAGCTCCTACGAGCAGTACTTC. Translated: CASSIGRGLAGSSYEQYF.